The clone carrying this TCR beta chain was seen only once. In the study's own analysis: From reference gene primer amplification, estimates of nucleated cell counts were derived. Using immunoSEQ multiplex PCR, the repertoire was profiled, and TCRdb retains in-frame clones only, with some absent. That table gives V, J and clone size, and the DNA gave D and trimming. The repertoire has about 120,000 clones, roughly 80% of them found once; the top ten carry 10%. Germline lookup yields CDR1 LNHDA and CDR2 SQIVND (reference sequence). V lost 1 base to trimming and J lost 2 bases; unmatched junction nucleotides: 14. The CDR3 covers 19 residues. These data come from a study of blood T cell repertoires in COVID-19. Study summary: From T cells, B-cell-depleted T cells, or PBMCs came the material, which was cDNA or gDNA.

The sequencing sample was made of peripheral blood. The chain is built from TRBV19 and TRBJ1-3; 7 positions agree with TRBD1. The origin of this receptor is a human donor in a cohort sampled during active COVID-19. CDR3 sequence reads: CASSIGRRRRGIAGNTIYF. CDR3 nucleotide sequence: TGTGCCAGTAGTATAGGGAGAAGGCGCAGGGGGATTGCTGGAAACACCATATATTTT.